The 19 T cell receptor beta chains below come from one sample, sequenced in a study of shared clonotypes between healthy human individuals. Sequencing used immunoSEQ multiplex PCR; TCRdb keeps in-frame clones, though not all of them. The data hold about 770,000 clones, with 72% observed a single time. Material: memory CD4+ T cells sorted from blood. Subset given: CD45RA-negative fraction. The receptors originated from a woman younger than 45 in good health.

As concerns this clone: Additional DNA sequences in this sample encode the identical CDR3. The rearrangement joins TRBV9 to TRBJ2-5; 8 nucleotides align to TRBD1. The CDR3 runs 16 residues. Germline V gene sequence: CDR1 SGDLS, CDR2 YYNGEE. V shed 0 bases, J shed 4 bases, and the junction held 8 bases outside the gene matches. The chain's CDR3 is CASSVEARGRGETQYF. As DNA, the CDR3 is TGTGCCAGCAGCGTAGAGGCCAGGGGGCGCGGAGAGACCCAGTACTTC.

This clone showed up many times. This sequence joins TRBV6-4 and TRBJ2-2; 7 positions agree with TRBD2. The length of the CDR3 is 18 residues. V trimming: 1 base; J trimming: 1 base; junction bases outside the gene matches: 9. CDR1 MRHNA and CDR2 SNTAGT come from the germline V gene. The CDR3 DNA follows: TGTGCCAGCAGTGACTTTGGGCTGGCGGGAGAGAACACCGGGGAGCTGTTTTTT. This sequence encodes CASSDFGLAGENTGELFF.

The chain combines TRBV4-1 with TRBJ1-5; 7 nucleotides line up with TRBD1. This CDR3 is built from 16 residues. Germline assignment: CDR1 MGHRA and CDR2 YSYEKL. The trim removed 4 bases at V and 3 bases at J, leaving 9 bases unmatched. CDR3 sequence reads: CASSRAPQGYNQPQHF. The CDR3, as DNA: TGCGCCAGCAGCCGAGCCCCACAGGGGTACAATCAGCCCCAGCATTTT.

The rearrangement joins TRBV27 to TRBJ2-7, with 7 bases aligning to TRBD1. Unmatched junction bases numbered 2, after V lost 6 bases and J lost 0 bases. This CDR3 is built from 13 residues. Per germline, CDR1 MNHEY and CDR2 SMNVEV (reference sequence). CDR3 DNA: TGTGCCAGCAGGACAGGGCACTCCTACGAGCAGTACTTC. Translated: CASRTGHSYEQYF.

This clone occurred a few times. This chain connects TRBV19 to TRBJ2-5; 10 bases align to TRBD1. The J call is doubtful: the DNA matches TRBJ2-7 better. Per the germline V gene, CDR1 is LNHDA and CDR2 is SQIVND (reference sequence). The CDR3 has 16 residues. The CDR3 coding sequence is TGTGCCAGTAGTCCACCCGGGGACAGGGGTTCCTACGAGCAGTACTTC. This gives the protein CASSPPGDRGSYEQYF.

The chain employs TRBV2 and TRBJ2-7; TRBD1 matches 7 bases. This CDR3 has 12 residues. The germline gives CDR1 SNHLY, CDR2 FYNNEI. J lost 6 bases, V lost 5 bases, and 4 bases had no gene match. CDR3 residues: CASSPTGVEQYF. The CDR3 coding sequence is TGTGCCAGCAGTCCTACAGGGGTCGAGCAGTACTTC.

The rearrangement joins TRBV5-1 to TRBJ2-1; either TRBD1 or TRBD2 may supply D (5 bases each). V was clipped by 1 base and J by 3 bases, with 11 bases between them. From germline, CDR1 is SGHRS and CDR2 YFSETQ. This CDR3 has 15 residues. The CDR3 sequence is CASSLIGTDYNEQFF. The CDR3 bases are TGCGCCAGCAGCTTGATAGGGACGGACTACAATGAGCAGTTCTTC. The complete variable domain, with remaining parts taken from reference TRBV5-1 and TRBJ2-1, reads KAGVTQTPRYLIKTRGQQVTLSCSPISGHRSVSWYQQTPGQGLQFLFEYFSETQRNKGNFPGRFSGRQFSNSRSEMNVSTLELGDSALYLCASSLIGTDYNEQFFGPGTRLTVL.

The chain recombines TRBV4-2 with TRBJ1-6; D is unresolved. Deletions cut 0 bases from V and 5 bases from J, with 5 bases between. Germline loops: CDR1 LGHNA, CDR2 YNFKEQ. The CDR3 sequence is 14 residues long. CDR3: CASSQDSHNSPLHF. CDR3 bases: TGTGCCAGCAGCCAAGACAGTCATAATTCACCCCTCCACTTT.

This clone was detected a few times. The genes are TRBV28 and TRBJ1-2; the match to TRBD1 covers 7 bases. Germline trimming cut 2 bases from V and 4 bases from J; bases unmatched to any gene: 7. The CDR3 spans 15 residues. Looked up from germline, CDR1 is MDHEN and CDR2 is SYDVKM. DNA for the CDR3: TGTGCCAGCAGTTTAATCCAGGGGGAGGCCTATGGCTACACCTTC. Protein: CASSLIQGEAYGYTF.

The rearrangement links TRBV5-1 to TRBJ2-2; TRBD1 is a possible D gene (6 bases). The CDR3 spans 16 residues. Trimming cost V 0 bases and J 7 bases, with 16 bases left between them. Germline V lookup: CDR1 SGHRS, CDR2 YFSETQ. Here the CDR3 reads CASSLVGRGASGELFF. The CDR3 region has the DNA TGCGCCAGCAGCTTGGTAGGCAGGGGTGCAAGCGGGGAGCTGTTTTTT.

This clone was observed a handful of times. This sequence joins TRBV18 and TRBJ2-5; D possibly corresponds to TRBD1 (6 bases). V lost 3 bases, J lost 5 bases, and 13 bases lay in between. Germline V CDR1 and CDR2: KGHSH, LQKENI. CDR3 length: 14 amino acids. CDR3 protein: CASSPQGLRETQYF. The CDR3, as DNA: TGTGCCAGCTCACCCCAGGGGCTGAGGGAGACCCAGTACTTC.

This chain joins TRBV7-9 and TRBJ2-7; TRBD1 agrees at 7 bases. The CDR3 runs 13 residues. The germline CDR1 and CDR2 sequences are SEHNR and FQNEAQ (reference sequence). The V and J ends lost 5 bases and 7 bases, in that order; junction bases with no gene match: 8. The CDR3 DNA sequence: TGTGCCAGCAGCATCGACAGGGTAAGGGAGCAGTACTTC. Its translation: CASSIDRVREQYF.

This chain uses TRBV6-6 with TRBJ2-5, with 11 bases fitting TRBD2. The CDR3 runs 16 residues. CDR1 is MNHNY, CDR2 SVGAGI, per germline (reference sequence). J gave up 3 bases and V 0 bases, and 3 bases lay outside the gene matches. The CDR3 reads CASSYSPGLAEETQYF. The CDR3 region has the DNA TGTGCCAGCAGTTACTCACCGGGACTAGCGGAAGAGACCCAGTACTTC.

The chain employs TRBV4-1 and TRBJ2-7; D tentatively reads TRBD1 or TRBD2 (6 bases each). This CDR3 has 14 residues. Germline CDR1 and CDR2: MGHRA and YSYEKL. V gave up 4 bases and J gave up 1 base, with 11 bases separating them. For the CDR3, the DNA is TGCGCCAGCAGCCGCGGGACAACGTCCTACGAGCAGTACTTC. Its translation is CASSRGTTSYEQYF.

J is TRBJ1-5 and V is TRBV28, with TRBD1 matching 7 bases. The germline V gene encodes CDR1 MDHEN and CDR2 SYDVKM. V was clipped by 6 bases and J by 4 bases; unmatched bases: 0. There are 12 residues in the CDR3. This CDR3 is CASRGQNQPQHF. DNA for the CDR3: TGTGCCAGCAGGGGACAGAATCAGCCCCAGCATTTT.

A single count supports this clone. V and J are TRBV27 and TRBJ1-2; TRBD1 aligns across 8 bases. The CDR3 extends over 15 amino acids. The J segment lost 8 bases and the V segment lost 8 bases, leaving 16 bases of the junction unmatched. CDR1 MNHEY and CDR2 SMNVEV come from the germline V gene (reference sequence). In DNA form, the CDR3 reads TGTGCCAGCGGCCCCGGAGGGCAGGGGGCGAGGGGCTACACCTTC. Residues: CASGPGGQGARGYTF.

The table lists this clone with a few counts. This chain uses TRBV2 with TRBJ2-7, with D possibly TRBD1 on 6 matching bases. Germline CDR1 reads SNHLY; CDR2 reads FYNNEI. The CDR3 is 14 amino acids. V lost 4 bases, J lost 5 bases, and 15 bases lay in between. The CDR3 loop is CASSGSGYRDEQYF. CDR3 DNA sequence: TGTGCCAGCAGTGGATCAGGGTACAGGGACGAGCAGTACTTC.

The chain has TRBV30 and TRBJ1-3; no reliable D call. The CDR3 spans 14 residues. The ends were cut back, 0 bases at V and 4 bases at J, with 10 bases in the middle. Germline CDR1 and CDR2: GTSNPN and SVGIG (reference sequence). The DNA of the CDR3 is TGTGCCTGGAGTGTTACCGGGTCCGGAAACACCATATATTTT. Protein: CAWSVTGSGNTIYF.

The chain is built from TRBV30 and TRBJ1-2; D gene uncertain. Germline V gene lookup returns CDR1 GTSNPN and CDR2 SVGIG (reference sequence). V was clipped by 4 bases and J by 5 bases, with 14 bases between them. The CDR3 contains 13 residues. DNA of the CDR3: TGTGCCTGGACCGACGGAGGCGGGTATGGCTACACCTTC. Translated: CAWTDGGGYGYTF.